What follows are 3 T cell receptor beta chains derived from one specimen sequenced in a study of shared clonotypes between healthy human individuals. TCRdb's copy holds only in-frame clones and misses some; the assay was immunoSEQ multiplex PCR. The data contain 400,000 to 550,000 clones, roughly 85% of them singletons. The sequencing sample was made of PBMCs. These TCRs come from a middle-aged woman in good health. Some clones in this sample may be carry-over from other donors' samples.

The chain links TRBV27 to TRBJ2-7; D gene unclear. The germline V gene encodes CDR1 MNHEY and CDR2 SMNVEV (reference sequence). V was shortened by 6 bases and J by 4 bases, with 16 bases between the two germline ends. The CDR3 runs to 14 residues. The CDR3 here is CASRPQLGVYEQYF. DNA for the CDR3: TGTGCCAGCAGGCCCCAGTTAGGCGTTTACGAGCAGTACTTC.

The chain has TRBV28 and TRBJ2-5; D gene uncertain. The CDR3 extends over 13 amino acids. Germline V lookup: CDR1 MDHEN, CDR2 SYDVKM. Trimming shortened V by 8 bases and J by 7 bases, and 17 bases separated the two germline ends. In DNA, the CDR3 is TGTGCCAGCCATTCCGACCCAAAACGGACCCAGTACTTC. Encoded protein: CASHSDPKRTQYF.

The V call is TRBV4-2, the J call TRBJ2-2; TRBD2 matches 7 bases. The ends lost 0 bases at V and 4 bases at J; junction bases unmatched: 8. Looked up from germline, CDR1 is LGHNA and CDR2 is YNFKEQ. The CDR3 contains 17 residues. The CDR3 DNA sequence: TGTGCCAGCAGCCAAGATGGGAGGGGAAGAGCCACCGGGGAGCTGTTTTTT. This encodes CASSQDGRGRATGELFF.